Each of the 24 T cell receptor beta chains below was sequenced from the same sample in a study of vaccination and CD4 T cells after COVID-19. The assay that was used to sequence DNA from cultured CD4+ T cells was the Oncomine TCR Beta short-read assay. MiXCR, run by TCRdb on the PCR reads, gives a single entry per CDR3 protein. The table records several thousand distinct CDR3 sequences, roughly 50% of them present only once. Which antigens these TCRs recognize remains unknown. Noted treatment: roughly ten-day PBMC culture with coronavirus spike peptide pools or control peptides (ViraFEST assay). CD4+ T cells of the unexposed donor were collected before the COVID-19 pandemic (2011-2018). The sequenced sample was CD4+ T cells from blood, cultured in vitro. The origin of the receptors is a human donor in good health.

The J gene is TRBJ2-5, the V gene TRBV19, with TRBD1 matching 9 bases. CDR1 LNHDA and CDR2 SQIVND come from the germline V gene (reference sequence). The ends lost 5 bases at V and 5 bases at J; junction bases unmatched: 6. The CDR3 is 14 amino acids. CDR3 sequence: CASSPGTGIETQYF. The CDR3 bases are TGTGCCAGTAGTCCCGGGACAGGGATTGAGACCCAGTACTTC.

The chain joins TRBV18 to TRBJ1-1; no reliable D call. The V end lost 3 bases, the J end lost 2 bases, and 7 bases lay between the germline ends. CDR3 length: 13 residues. The germline CDR1 and CDR2 sequences are KGHSH and LQKENI. Here the CDR3 DNA reads TGTGCCAGCTCACCGGCACCTAACACTGAAGCTTTCTTT. The encoded protein is CASSPAPNTEAFF.

This chain joins TRBV7-6 and TRBJ2-7, with 12 bases lining up with TRBD2. Germline CDR1 and CDR2: SGHVS and FNYEAQ. Trimming removed 3 bases from V and 0 bases from J; junction bases left unmatched: 6. CDR3 length equals 17 residues. CDR3 sequence: CASSFGTSGPSSYEQYF. The CDR3 DNA is TGTGCCAGCAGCTTCGGGACTAGCGGGCCGAGCTCCTACGAGCAGTACTTC.

This rearrangement joins TRBV28 to TRBJ1-2; 9 bases map to TRBD1. Germline assignment: CDR1 MDHEN and CDR2 SYDVKM. Trimming removed 5 bases from V and 7 bases from J; junction bases left unmatched: 8. This CDR3 comprises 14 residues. The CDR3 DNA reads as TGTGCCAGCAGTAGACAGGGGGAGCATCGTGGCTACACCTTC. Protein product: CASSRQGEHRGYTF.

The rearrangement uses TRBV27 and TRBJ2-1; maybe TRBD1 (5 bases). Germline V CDR1 and CDR2: MNHEY, SMNVEV (reference sequence). The V end lost 4 bases, the J end lost 9 bases, and 16 bases lay between the germline ends. The CDR3 contains 14 residues. In DNA form, the CDR3 reads TGTGCCAGCAGTTCAAAGCCGCAGGGTTTTGAGCAGTTCTTC. Residues: CASSSKPQGFEQFF.

The table lists this clonotype with a few counts. This rearrangement joins TRBV6-1 to TRBJ1-1, with a weak D call TRBD1 (5 bases). The CDR3 has 14 amino acids. Trimming took 4 bases from V and 0 from J, leaving 9 bases between them. Germline lookup yields CDR1 MNHNS and CDR2 SASEGT. CDR3 amino acids: CASSGQYMNTEAFF. Here the CDR3 DNA reads TGTGCCAGCAGTGGACAGTACATGAACACTGAAGCTTTCTTT.

This clonotype was seen a handful of times. The chain combines TRBV20-1 with TRBJ2-2, with TRBD1 as a possible D gene (6 bases). The germline V and J ends were trimmed by 0 bases and 1 base, with 9 bases remaining between them. The CDR3 sequence is 15 residues long. Germline V gene sequence: CDR1 DFQATT, CDR2 SNEGSKA (reference sequence). The CDR3 region has the DNA TGCAGTGCTAGAGAGGGGGCCTTGAACACCGGGGAGCTGTTTTTT. Its protein product is CSAREGALNTGELFF.

The chain couples TRBV29-1 to TRBJ1-2; 7 nucleotides line up with TRBD1. Germline lookup yields CDR1 SQVTM and CDR2 ANQGSEA. This CDR3 has 13 residues. Trimming took 5 bases from V and 4 from J; bases not matched to a gene: 7. In DNA form, the CDR3 reads TGCAGCGTTCCGACAGGGTGGGGCTATGGCTACACCTTC. Translation: CSVPTGWGYGYTF.

The chain has TRBV19 and TRBJ1-3; unclear D gene. The germline V gene has CDR1 LNHDA and CDR2 SQIVND (reference sequence). The CDR3 covers 15 residues. V shed 1 base and J shed 0 bases, with 7 bases lying between them. CDR3 loop: CASSIAGNSGNTIYF. DNA of the CDR3: TGTGCCAGTAGTATAGCCGGTAACTCTGGAAACACCATATATTTT.

This clonotype was found a few times. This sequence joins TRBV20-1 and TRBJ2-3; D is unclear. The CDR3 consists of 13 residues. Germline CDR1 is DFQATT and CDR2 is SNEGSKA (reference sequence). The V end was cut by 5 bases, the J end by 2 bases, with 11 bases between. CDR3 DNA sequence: TGCAGTGCTCGAGTAGAGAACACAGATACGCAGTATTTT. Residues: CSARVENTDTQYF.

V and J are TRBV2 and TRBJ2-3; D is uncertain. This CDR3 is built from 14 residues. Trimming took 2 bases from V and 1 from J, leaving 7 bases between them. The germline V gene has CDR1 SNHLY and CDR2 FYNNEI. CDR3 sequence reads: CASSEIGGTDTQYF. The CDR3 DNA sequence: TGTGCCAGCAGTGAAATTGGTGGCACAGATACGCAGTATTTT.

The gene calls are TRBV10-1 and TRBJ1-6; D possibly corresponds to TRBD1 (6 bases). Trimming took 0 bases from V and 9 from J, leaving 18 bases between them. The CDR3 sequence is 17 residues long. Germline CDR1 WNHNN, CDR2 SYGVQD (reference sequence). CDR3 residues: CASSESTGIGSLSPLHF. CDR3 DNA sequence: TGCGCCAGCAGTGAGTCTACAGGGATAGGGAGCCTTTCACCCCTCCACTTT.

This clonotype was seen a handful of times. The chain combines TRBV10-1 with TRBJ2-7; the D call may be TRBD1 or TRBD2 (5 bases each). The CDR3 loop spans 14 amino acids. The germline V and J ends were trimmed by 2 bases and 2 bases, with 10 bases remaining between them. The germline CDR1 and CDR2 sequences are WNHNN and SYGVQD (reference sequence). The CDR3 DNA is TGCGCCAGCAGTGAGGTGGGGGATCCCTACGAGCAGTACTTC. Its protein is CASSEVGDPYEQYF.

V is TRBV6-1 and J is TRBJ1-5, with D unclear. V was pared by 5 bases and J by 2 bases, with 10 bases between. Looked up from germline, CDR1 is MNHNS and CDR2 is SASEGT. This CDR3 has 14 amino acids. The CDR3 region has the DNA TGTGCCAGCAGTCCCCTTTTAGGCAATCAGCCCCAGCATTTT. As protein: CASSPLLGNQPQHF.

This chain uses TRBV5-1 with TRBJ1-4; D is unresolved. CDR3 size: 14 residues. V was cut by 0 bases and J by 5 bases, with 8 bases left in between. Germline V gives CDR1 SGHRS, CDR2 YFSETQ. Here the CDR3 reads CASSLAAGNEKLFF. CDR3 sequence (DNA): TGCGCCAGCAGCTTGGCGGCCGGGAATGAAAAACTGTTTTTT. The whole variable domain, filled in from reference TRBV5-1 and TRBJ1-4, reads KAGVTQTPRYLIKTRGQQVTLSCSPISGHRSVSWYQQTPGQGLQFLFEYFSETQRNKGNFPGRFSGRQFSNSRSEMNVSTLELGDSALYLCASSLAAGNEKLFFGSGTQLSVL.

This clonotype was detected only a few times. This chain uses TRBV6-1 with TRBJ1-1; tentative D call: TRBD1 (5 bases). The germline gives CDR1 MNHNS, CDR2 SASEGT. V lost 6 bases and J 7 bases, leaving 12 bases between the germline ends. This CDR3 region has 12 residues. The CDR3 sequence is CASSDGGIEAFF. The DNA for the CDR3 is TGTGCCAGCAGCGACGGGGGTATTGAAGCTTTCTTT.

Only a few counts were recorded for this clonotype. This sequence joins TRBV28 and TRBJ1-6; D may be TRBD1 (5 bases). V shed 5 bases and J shed 0 bases, with 5 bases lying between them. Per germline, CDR1 MDHEN and CDR2 SYDVKM. This CDR3 has 14 residues. DNA for the CDR3: TGTGCCAGCAGTCAGGGCTCCTATAATTCACCCCTCCACTTT. Translating gives CASSQGSYNSPLHF.

This clonotype has only a few counts. This rearrangement joins TRBV7-2 to TRBJ2-5; TRBD2 might be the D (7 bases). Germline assignment: CDR1 SGHTA and CDR2 FQGNSA. The CDR3 has 14 residues. V dropped 0 bases and J dropped 7 bases, with 12 bases sitting between them. DNA for the CDR3: TGTGCCAGCAGCTTAGCCGGGGGGCTCGGGACCCAGTACTTC. This codes for CASSLAGGLGTQYF.

This clonotype was picked up a small number of times. The V and J genes are TRBV12-3 or TRBV12-4 and TRBJ1-2, with 9 positions matching TRBD1. The length of the CDR3 is 14 residues. Losses at the gene ends were 6 bases for V and 6 bases for J; bases not matched to a gene: 8. The CDR3 region has the DNA TGTGCCAGCAGGATAAGGACAGGGGCGGATGGCTACACCTTC. It encodes CASRIRTGADGYTF.

This chain connects TRBV18 to TRBJ1-2; no clear D. Per the germline V gene, CDR1 is KGHSH and CDR2 is LQKENI. This CDR3 has 14 residues. The V end lost 5 bases, the J end lost 8 bases, and 18 bases lay between the germline ends. For the CDR3, the DNA is TGTGCCAGCTCAATCACTCCGGGCCTGAAGGGCTACACCTTC. This gives the protein CASSITPGLKGYTF.

V gene TRBV7-9 combines with J gene TRBJ2-7; the D gene could be TRBD1 or TRBD2 (5 bases each). The V end was cut by 0 bases, the J end by 6 bases, with 12 bases between. The germline CDR1 and CDR2 sequences are SEHNR and FQNEAQ (reference sequence). The CDR3 has 14 amino acids. CDR3 nucleotides: TGTGCCAGCAGCTTAGCTGGGACGGCGGGCGAGCAGTACTTC. This gives the protein CASSLAGTAGEQYF. The variable domain in full, with the rest retrieved from reference TRBV7-9 and TRBJ2-7, is DTGVSQNPRHKITKRGQNVTFRCDPISEHNRLYWYRQTLGQGPEFLTYFQNEAQLEKSRLLSDRFSAERPKGSFSTLEIQRTEQGDSAMYLCASSLAGTAGEQYFGPGTRLTVT.

V and J are TRBV19 and TRBJ1-6, with TRBD1 matching 10 bases. CDR1 is LNHDA and CDR2 is SQIVND in the germline V gene (reference sequence). The CDR3 has 20 amino acids. Germline trimming cut 4 bases from V and 7 bases from J; bases unmatched to any gene: 19. CDR3 in DNA: TGTGCCAGTAGTACGGGAATCAGGATCGGGACAGGGGTATGGAATTCACCCCTCCACTTT. It encodes CASSTGIRIGTGVWNSPLHF.

A single count supports this clonotype. Germline is not matched at one junction end, which may reflect a read error. CDR3 coding DNA: TGCAGTGCTAGTCTTACGACGCTCCGTGGGACAGATACACAGTATTTT. Translated, it gives CSASLTTLRGTDTQYF. V usage is TRBV20-1 and J usage is TRBJ2-3, with 7 bases fitting TRBD1. The CDR3 totals 16 residues. Germline-derived CDR1 and CDR2 are DFQATT and SNEGSKA (reference sequence).

The J gene is TRBJ2-3, the V gene TRBV4-1, with a possible D match to TRBD1 (5 bases). In germline, CDR1 is MGHRA, CDR2 YSYEKL. The V end was cut by 0 bases, the J end by 0 bases, with 10 bases between. The CDR3 has 16 residues. The CDR3 loop is CASSQETWGSTDTQYF. The CDR3 DNA reads as TGCGCCAGCAGCCAAGAAACATGGGGCAGCACAGATACGCAGTATTTT.